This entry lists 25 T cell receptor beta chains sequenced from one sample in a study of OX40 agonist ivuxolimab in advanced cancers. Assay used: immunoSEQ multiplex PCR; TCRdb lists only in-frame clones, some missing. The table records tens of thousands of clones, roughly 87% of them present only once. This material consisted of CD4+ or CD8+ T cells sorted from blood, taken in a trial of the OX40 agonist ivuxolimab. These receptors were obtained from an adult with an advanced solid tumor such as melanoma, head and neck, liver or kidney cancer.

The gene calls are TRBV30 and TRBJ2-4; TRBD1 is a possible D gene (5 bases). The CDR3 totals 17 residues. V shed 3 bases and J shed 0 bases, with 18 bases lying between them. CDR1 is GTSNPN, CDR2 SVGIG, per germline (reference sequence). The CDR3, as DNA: TGTGCCTGGAGGGACCCCTCGACAGCTCTAGCCAAAAACATTCAGTACTTC. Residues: CAWRDPSTALAKNIQYF.

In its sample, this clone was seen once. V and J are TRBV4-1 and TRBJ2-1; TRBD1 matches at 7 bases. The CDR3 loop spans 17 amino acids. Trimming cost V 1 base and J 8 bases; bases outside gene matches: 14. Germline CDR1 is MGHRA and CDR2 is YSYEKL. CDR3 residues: CASSQVASARGFDEQFF. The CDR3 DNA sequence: TGCGCCAGCAGCCAAGTTGCATCGGCCAGGGGGTTCGATGAGCAGTTCTTC.

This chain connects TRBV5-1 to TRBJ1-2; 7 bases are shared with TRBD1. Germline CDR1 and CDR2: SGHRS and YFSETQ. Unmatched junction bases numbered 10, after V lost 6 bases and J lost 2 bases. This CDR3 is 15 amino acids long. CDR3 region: CASTSDRTLNYGYTF. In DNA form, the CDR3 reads TGCGCCAGCACCTCGGACAGGACCTTAAACTATGGCTACACCTTC.

CDR3 bases: TGTGCCAGCTCACCACAAGAGGGACAGGGGTATGGCTACACCTTC. Its translation is CASSPQEGQGYGYTF. The V and J genes are TRBV18 and TRBJ1-2, with 10 bases fitting TRBD1. Germline CDR1 reads KGHSH; CDR2 reads LQKENI. V gave up 1 base and J gave up 5 bases; unmatched junction bases: 4. This CDR3 is built from 15 residues. Combining the CDR3 with reference TRBV18 and TRBJ1-2 gives the whole variable domain NAGVMQNPRHLVRRRGQEARLRCSPMKGHSHVYWYRQLPEEGLKFMVYLQKENIIDESGMPKERFSAEFPKEGPSILRIQQVVRGDSAAYFCASSPQEGQGYGYTFGSGTRLTVV.

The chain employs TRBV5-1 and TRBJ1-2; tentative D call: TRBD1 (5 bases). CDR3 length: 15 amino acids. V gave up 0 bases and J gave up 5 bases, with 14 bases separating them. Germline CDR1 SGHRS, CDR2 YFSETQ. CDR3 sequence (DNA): TGCGCCAGCAGCTTGGACCCAGGGAGGATATATGGCTACACCTTC. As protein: CASSLDPGRIYGYTF. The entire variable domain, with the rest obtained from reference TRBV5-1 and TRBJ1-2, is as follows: KAGVTQTPRYLIKTRGQQVTLSCSPISGHRSVSWYQQTPGQGLQFLFEYFSETQRNKGNFPGRFSGRQFSNSRSEMNVSTLELGDSALYLCASSLDPGRIYGYTFGSGTRLTVV.

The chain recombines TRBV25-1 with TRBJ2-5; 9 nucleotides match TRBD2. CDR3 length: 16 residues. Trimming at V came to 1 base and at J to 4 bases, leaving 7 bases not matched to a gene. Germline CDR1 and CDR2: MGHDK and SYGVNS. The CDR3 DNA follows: TGTGCCAGCAGTGAATCGAAGCGGGGGGCCCGAGAGACCCAGTACTTC. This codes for CASSESKRGARETQYF.

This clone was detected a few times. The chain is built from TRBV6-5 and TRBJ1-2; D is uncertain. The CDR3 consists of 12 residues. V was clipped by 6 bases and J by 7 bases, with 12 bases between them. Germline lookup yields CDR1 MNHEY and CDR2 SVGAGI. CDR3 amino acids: CASREKGGGYTF. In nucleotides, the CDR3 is TGTGCCAGCAGGGAAAAGGGCGGTGGCTACACCTTC.

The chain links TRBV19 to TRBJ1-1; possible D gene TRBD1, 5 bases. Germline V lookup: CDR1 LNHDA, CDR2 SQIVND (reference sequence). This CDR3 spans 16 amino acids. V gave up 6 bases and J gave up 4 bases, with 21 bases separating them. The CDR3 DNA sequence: TGTGCCAGTAGCACCCGAAGATCCGACAGACCCACTGAAGCTTTCTTT. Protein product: CASSTRRSDRPTEAFF.

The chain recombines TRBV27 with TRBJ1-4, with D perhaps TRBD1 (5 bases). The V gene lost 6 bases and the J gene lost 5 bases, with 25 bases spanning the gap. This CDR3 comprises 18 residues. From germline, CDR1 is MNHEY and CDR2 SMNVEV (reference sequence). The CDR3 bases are TGTGCCAGCAGCCTGAGACGGGGGACCGACGACCGGAATGAAAAACTGTTTTTT. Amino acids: CASSLRRGTDDRNEKLFF.

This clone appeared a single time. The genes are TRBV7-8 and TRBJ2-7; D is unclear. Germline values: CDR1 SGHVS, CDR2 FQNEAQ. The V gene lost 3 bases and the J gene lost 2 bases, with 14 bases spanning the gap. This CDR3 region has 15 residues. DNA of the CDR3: TGTGCCAGCAGCTTGGGCCGGATCACTCCCTACGAGCAGTACTTC. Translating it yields CASSLGRITPYEQYF.

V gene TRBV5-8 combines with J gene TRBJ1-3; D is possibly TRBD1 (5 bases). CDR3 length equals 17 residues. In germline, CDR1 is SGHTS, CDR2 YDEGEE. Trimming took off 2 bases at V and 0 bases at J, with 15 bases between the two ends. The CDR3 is CASSFIPEGRSGNTIYF. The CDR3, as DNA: TGTGCCAGCAGCTTCATCCCGGAGGGACGCTCTGGAAACACCATATATTTT.

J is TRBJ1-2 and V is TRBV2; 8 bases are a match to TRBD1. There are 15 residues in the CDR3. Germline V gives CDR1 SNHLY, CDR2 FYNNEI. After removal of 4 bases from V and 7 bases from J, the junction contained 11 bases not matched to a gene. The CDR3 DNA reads TGTGCCAGCAGTGCCGGTGGACAGGGAATCTCTGGCTACACCTTC. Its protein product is CASSAGGQGISGYTF.

The CDR3: CASSVEPGHLQYNEQFF. DNA for the CDR3: TGTGCCAGCAGCGTCGAACCGGGACACCTACAATACAATGAGCAGTTCTTC. The rearrangement uses TRBV9 and TRBJ2-1; possibly TRBD1 for D (6 bases). V shed 2 bases and J shed 4 bases, with 19 bases lying between them. Per the germline V gene, CDR1 is SGDLS and CDR2 is YYNGEE. This CDR3 region has 17 residues. The full variable domain, its missing parts supplied by reference TRBV9 and TRBJ2-1, is DSGVTQTPKHLITATGQRVTLRCSPRSGDLSVYWYQQSLDQGLQFLIQYYNGEERAKGNILERFSAQQFPDLHSELNLSSLELGDSALYFCASSVEPGHLQYNEQFFGPGTRLTVL.

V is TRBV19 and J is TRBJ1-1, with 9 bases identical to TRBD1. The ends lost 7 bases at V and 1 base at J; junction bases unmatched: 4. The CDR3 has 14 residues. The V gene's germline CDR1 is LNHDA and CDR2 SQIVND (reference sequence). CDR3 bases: TGTGCCAGTAAGTTGGACAGGGGGAACACTGAAGCTTTCTTT. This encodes CASKLDRGNTEAFF.

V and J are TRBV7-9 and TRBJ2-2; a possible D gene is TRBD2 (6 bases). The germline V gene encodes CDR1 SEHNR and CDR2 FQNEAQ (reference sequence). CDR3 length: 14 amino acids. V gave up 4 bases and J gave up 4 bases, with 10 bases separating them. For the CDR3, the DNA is TGTGCCAGCAGCTGGGGGGAAGCCACCGGGGAGCTGTTTTTT. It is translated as CASSWGEATGELFF.

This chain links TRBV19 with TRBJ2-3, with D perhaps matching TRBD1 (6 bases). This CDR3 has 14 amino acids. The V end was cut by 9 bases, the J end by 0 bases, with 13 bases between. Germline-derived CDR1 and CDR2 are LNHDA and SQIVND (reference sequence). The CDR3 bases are TGTGCCAGCCAGGGGTCTACTAGCACAGATACGCAGTATTTT. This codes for CASQGSTSTDTQYF.

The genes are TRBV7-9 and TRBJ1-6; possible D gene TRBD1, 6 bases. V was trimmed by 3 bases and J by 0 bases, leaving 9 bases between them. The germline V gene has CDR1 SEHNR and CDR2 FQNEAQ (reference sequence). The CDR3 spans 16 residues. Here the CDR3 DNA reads TGTGCCAGCAGCTTCCAGGGGAGCTCCTATAATTCACCCCTCCACTTT. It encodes CASSFQGSSYNSPLHF. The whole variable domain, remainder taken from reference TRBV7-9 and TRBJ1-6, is DTGVSQNPRHKITKRGQNVTFRCDPISEHNRLYWYRQTLGQGPEFLTYFQNEAQLEKSRLLSDRFSAERPKGSFSTLEIQRTEQGDSAMYLCASSFQGSSYNSPLHFGNGTRLTVT.

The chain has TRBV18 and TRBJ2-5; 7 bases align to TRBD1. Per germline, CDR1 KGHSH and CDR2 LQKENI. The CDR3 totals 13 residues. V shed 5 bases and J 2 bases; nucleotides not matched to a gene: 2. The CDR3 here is CASSGTDQETQYF. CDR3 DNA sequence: TGTGCCAGCTCAGGGACAGATCAAGAGACCCAGTACTTC.

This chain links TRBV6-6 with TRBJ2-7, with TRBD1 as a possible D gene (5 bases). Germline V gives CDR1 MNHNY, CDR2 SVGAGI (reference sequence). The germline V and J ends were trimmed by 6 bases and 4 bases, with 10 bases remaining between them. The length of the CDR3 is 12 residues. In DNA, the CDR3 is TGTGCCAGCAGGCGTCGACAGTACGAGCAGTACTTC. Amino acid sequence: CASRRRQYEQYF.

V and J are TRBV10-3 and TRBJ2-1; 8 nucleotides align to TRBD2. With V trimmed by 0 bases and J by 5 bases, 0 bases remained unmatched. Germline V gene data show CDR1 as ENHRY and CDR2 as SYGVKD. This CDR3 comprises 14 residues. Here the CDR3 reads CAISESRGDNEQFF. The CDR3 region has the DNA TGTGCCATCAGTGAGTCGCGGGGGGACAATGAGCAGTTCTTC.

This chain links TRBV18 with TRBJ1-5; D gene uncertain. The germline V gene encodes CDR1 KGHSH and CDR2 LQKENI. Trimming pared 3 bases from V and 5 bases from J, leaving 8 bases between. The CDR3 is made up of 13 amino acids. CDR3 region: CASSPRADQPQHF. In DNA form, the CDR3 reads TGTGCCAGCTCACCTCGAGCCGATCAGCCCCAGCATTTT.

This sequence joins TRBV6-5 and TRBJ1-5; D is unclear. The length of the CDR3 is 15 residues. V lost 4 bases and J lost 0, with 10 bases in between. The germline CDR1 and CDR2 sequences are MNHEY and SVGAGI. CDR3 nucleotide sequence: TGTGCCAGCAGTTTAACAGCGTATAGCAATCAGCCCCAGCATTTT. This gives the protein CASSLTAYSNQPQHF.

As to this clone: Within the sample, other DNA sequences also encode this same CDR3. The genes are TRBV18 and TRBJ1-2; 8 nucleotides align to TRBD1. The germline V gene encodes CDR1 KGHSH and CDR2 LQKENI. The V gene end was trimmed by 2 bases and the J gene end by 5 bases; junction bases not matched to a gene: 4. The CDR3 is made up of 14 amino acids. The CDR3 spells CASSPVGQGYGYTF. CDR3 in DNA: TGTGCCAGCTCACCAGTAGGACAGGGATATGGCTACACCTTC.

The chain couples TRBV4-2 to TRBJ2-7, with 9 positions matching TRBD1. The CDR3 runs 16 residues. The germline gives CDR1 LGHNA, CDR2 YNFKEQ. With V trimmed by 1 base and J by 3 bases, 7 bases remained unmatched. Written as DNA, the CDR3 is TGTGCCAGCAGCCAAGGAAAACAGGGGGCTGGCTACGAGCAGTACTTC. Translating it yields CASSQGKQGAGYEQYF.

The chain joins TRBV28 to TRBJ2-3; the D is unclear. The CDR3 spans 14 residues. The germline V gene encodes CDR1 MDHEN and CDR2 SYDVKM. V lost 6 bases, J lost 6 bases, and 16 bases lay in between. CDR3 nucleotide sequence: TGTGCCAGCAGGTATGGGTCCCTATTGGATACGCAGTATTTT. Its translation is CASRYGSLLDTQYF.